The T cell receptor (beta chain) under discussion was sequenced for a study of control samples from healthy donors and cancer patients. Looked up from germline, CDR1 is MNHNS and CDR2 is SASEGT. The CDR3 contains 15 residues. The V gene lost 2 bases and the J gene lost 1 base, with 9 bases spanning the gap. Data came from immunoSEQ multiplex PCR; TCRdb stores just in-frame clones and leaves some out. The sample lists approximately 100,000 clones, around nine tenths seen once, with 3% in the top ten. The source material was blood. This chain links TRBV6-1 with TRBJ1-5, with D unresolved. This sequence was found in a human donor in good health. The donor label of this sample is uncertain. The CDR3 loop reads CASSERRVSNQPQHF. In DNA, the CDR3 is TGTGCCAGCAGTGAAAGGAGGGTGAGCAATCAGCCCCAGCATTTT.